This TCR beta chain was recovered during a study of cytomegalovirus exposure and HLA in healthy donors. Study-wide context: Unique TCRs from HLA-typed donors, roughly 89 million of them, were held in an early data release. Overall study results and limits: Prior analysis indicated that the majority of TCR beta V segments exhibited productivity approximately 87% or approximately 30% of the time. Later, an analysis found that common viral pathogens appeared to be linked with several of the most significant clusters. Donors were assumed by presence/absence analyses to have roughly uniform sequencing depth.

CDR3 length: 14 amino acids. In germline, CDR1 is ENHRY, CDR2 SYGVKD. V gave up 3 bases and J gave up 1 base, with 9 bases separating them. Comment on this clone: Its matching antigen is unknown.

The study ran its PCR with 60 Vbeta and 13 Jbeta primers. TCRdb's table, derived via immunoSEQ multiplex PCR, lists solely in-frame clones and lacks some. The clone table shows about 130,000 clones, with the ten largest holding roughly 1.4%. This sequence was found in a woman between 35 and 50 years old in good health and CMV-seronegative. Material: PBMCs. The chain uses TRBV10-3 and TRBJ1-1, with D tentatively TRBD1 (6 bases). CDR3 loop: CAISDPDRNTEAFF. CDR3 coding DNA: TGTGCCATCAGTGACCCGGACAGGAACACTGAAGCTTTCTTT.